These 3 T cell receptor beta chains were sequenced from one sample in a study of T cell responses to AZD1222 COVID-19 vaccine. Only in-frame clones appear in the TCRdb table, and some are missing; sequencing was by immunoSEQ multiplex PCR. Among approximately 120,000 clones listed, approximately 90% were seen once. The input for sequencing was peripheral blood, taken on day 0 of AZD1222 vaccination. Receptors originate from an adult in good health.

This chain links TRBV19 with TRBJ2-3; D is ambiguous. Germline loops: CDR1 LNHDA, CDR2 SQIVND (reference sequence). There are 14 residues in the CDR3. The V end lost 5 bases, the J end lost 0 bases, and 9 bases lay between the germline ends. The CDR3 bases are TGTGCCAGTAGTGCCCGACTTAGCACAGATACGCAGTATTTT. This codes for CASSARLSTDTQYF.

The chain carries TRBV7-2 and TRBJ2-3, with D hard to call. Germline assignment: CDR1 SGHTA and CDR2 FQGNSA. This CDR3 is 12 amino acids long. The ends were cut back, 5 bases at V and 2 bases at J, with 5 bases in the middle. The CDR3 DNA reads as TGTGCCAGCAGCACCTACACAGATACGCAGTATTTT. Residues: CASSTYTDTQYF.

The chain joins TRBV4-1 to TRBJ1-1; the D is unclear. Trimming shortened V by 5 bases and J by 4 bases, and 17 bases separated the two germline ends. Looked up from germline, CDR1 is MGHRA and CDR2 is YSYEKL. CDR3 length: 15 residues. Here the CDR3 DNA reads TGCGCCAGCAGCACCTTTGGGCCCGAGGGCACTGAAGCTTTCTTT. The encoded protein is CASSTFGPEGTEAFF.